These 24 T cell receptor beta chains came from one sample sequenced in a study of blood T cell repertoires in COVID-19 (TCRdb year 2020). Libraries were made using the immunoSEQ multiplex PCR assay. TCRdb took this table from immuneACCESS and kept in-frame rearrangements with V and J called. Such tables lack part of the clones; where checked against another copy, unresolved V genes explain under half of the gap, and the rest is unexplained. The sample contains roughly 250,000 clones, approximately 85% of them found a single time. The ten largest clonotypes hold 0.7% to 0.9% of the sample. Sequenced: peripheral blood. These receptors came from a human donor with COVID-19, enrolled during active disease. The donor label of this sample is uncertain.

V gene TRBV28 combines with J gene TRBJ1-2; 7 positions match TRBD1. Germline V gene data show CDR1 as MDHEN and CDR2 as SYDVKM. With 7 bases clipped from V and 6 bases from J, the junction kept 8 bases outside the gene matches. This CDR3 comprises 13 residues. CDR3 nucleotides: TGTGCCAGCACCCGAGGGGGCGAGAATGGCTACACCTTC. Its protein is CASTRGGENGYTF.

In its sample, this clone was seen a few times. The V and J genes are TRBV5-4 and TRBJ1-2, with D possibly being TRBD1 (5 bases). Trimming stripped 6 bases from V and 1 base from J, with 13 bases between. This CDR3 is built from 14 residues. Germline V gene data show CDR1 as SGHNT and CDR2 as YYREEE (reference sequence). CDR3 sequence (DNA): TGTGCCAGCACCCGTGGAGGGGATAACTATGGCTACACCTTC. It specifies CASTRGGDNYGYTF.

This chain links TRBV12-3 or TRBV12-4 with TRBJ2-1; D is undetermined. V lost 4 bases, J lost 6 bases, and 7 bases lay in between. The CDR3 consists of 12 residues. The CDR3 DNA reads as TGTGCCAGCAGTTACCCGGGCAATGAGCAGTTCTTC. It translates to CASSYPGNEQFF.

This rearrangement joins TRBV20-1 to TRBJ1-5; no definite D call. The germline V and J ends were trimmed by 3 bases and 6 bases, with 15 bases remaining between them. Germline-derived CDR1 and CDR2 are DFQATT and SNEGSKA (reference sequence). There are 14 residues in the CDR3. CDR3 nucleotides: TGCAGTGCTAGTCCTCCGGGATTGGGTCAGCCCCAGCATTTT. Translating gives CSASPPGLGQPQHF.

The gene calls are TRBV28 and TRBJ1-1; maybe TRBD1 (6 bases). The CDR3 spans 13 residues. Germline V gene lookup returns CDR1 MDHEN and CDR2 SYDVKM. V gave up 4 bases and J gave up 5 bases, with 11 bases separating them. CDR3 nucleotide sequence: TGTGCCAGCAGTTCGCAGGGGTGGACTGAAGCTTTCTTT. Amino acids: CASSSQGWTEAFF. Filled out from reference TRBV28 and TRBJ1-1, the complete variable domain reads DVKVTQSSRYLVKRTGEKVFLECVQDMDHENMFWYRQDPGLGLRLIYFSYDVKMKEKGDIPEGYSVSREKKERFSLILESASTNQTSMYLCASSSQGWTEAFFGQGTRLTVV.

The chain couples TRBV7-2 to TRBJ2-1, with D possibly TRBD2 on 5 matching bases. CDR1 is SGHTA and CDR2 is FQGNSA in the germline V gene. The CDR3 spans 14 residues. V lost 4 bases, J lost 7 bases, and 14 bases lay in between. The CDR3 sequence: CASSSPGLLNEQFF. The CDR3 DNA is TGTGCCAGCAGCTCCCCCGGACTCCTTAATGAGCAGTTCTTC.

V is TRBV3-1 (or the pseudogene TRBV3-2) and J is TRBJ1-5, with 7 bases lining up with TRBD1. Losses at the gene ends were 2 bases for V and 6 bases for J; bases not matched to a gene: 7. Germline V CDR1 and CDR2: LGHDT, YNNKEL (reference sequence). The CDR3 consists of 15 residues. CDR3 sequence (DNA): TGTGCCAGCAGCCAAACAGGGGATAGGGGTCAGCCCCAGCATTTT. Amino acid sequence: CASSQTGDRGQPQHF.

This clone has only a few counts. The V gene is TRBV4-3, the J gene TRBJ1-1; TRBD1 agrees at 8 bases. The CDR3 loop spans 15 amino acids. Germline CDR1 reads LGHNA; CDR2 reads YSLEER. The V segment lost 3 bases and the J segment 4 bases; nucleotides outside the gene matches: 7. CDR3 sequence: CASSQRGTGVTEAFF. The CDR3 nucleotides are TGCGCCAGCAGCCAGAGGGGGACAGGAGTCACTGAAGCTTTCTTT.

The CDR3 protein is CASSSYVNTEAFF. The DNA of the CDR3 is TGTGCCAGCAGCTCCTACGTGAACACTGAAGCTTTCTTT. The chain recombines TRBV11-2 with TRBJ1-1; no definite D call. The V end lost 4 bases, the J end lost 0 bases, and 6 bases lay between the germline ends. The CDR3 is 13 amino acids. From germline, CDR1 is SGHAT and CDR2 FQNNGV.

The chain employs TRBV28 and TRBJ2-2, with D tentatively TRBD2 (6 bases). The CDR3 has 17 residues. Trimming left V 4 bases short and J 0 bases short, with 15 bases between. The germline V gene encodes CDR1 MDHEN and CDR2 SYDVKM. In DNA form, the CDR3 reads TGTGCCAGCAGTTCCCCGGGGAGGCCAGCGAACACCGGGGAGCTGTTTTTT. Encoded protein: CASSSPGRPANTGELFF.

This chain uses TRBV4-3 with TRBJ1-4; D gene ambiguous. This CDR3 comprises 16 residues. Trimming removed 1 base from V and 8 bases from J, with 17 bases in between. CDR1 is LGHNA, CDR2 YSLEER, per germline. CDR3 in DNA: TGCGCCAGCAGCCAAGTCTTGACTCAAGGGAGAGAAAAACTGTTTTTT. Translating gives CASSQVLTQGREKLFF.

The chain has TRBV25-1 and TRBJ1-4, with 9 bases aligning to TRBD1. CDR3 size: 15 residues. The germline CDR1 and CDR2 sequences are MGHDK and SYGVNS. V shed 6 bases and J 8 bases; nucleotides not matched to a gene: 10. CDR3 residues: CASRVPGQGCEKLFF. The CDR3 DNA is TGTGCCAGCAGGGTTCCGGGACAGGGATGCGAAAAACTGTTTTTT.

This clone came up once. The chain recombines TRBV28 with TRBJ1-1; no clear D gene. The length of the CDR3 is 13 residues. Germline CDR1 reads MDHEN; CDR2 reads SYDVKM. The V gene lost 4 bases and the J gene lost 5 bases, with 11 bases spanning the gap. CDR3 DNA: TGTGCCAGCAGTTCGGAGCGCAGAACTGAAGCTTTCTTT. Residues: CASSSERRTEAFF.

The J gene is TRBJ1-1, the V gene TRBV19; a weak D match, TRBD1 (6 bases). The germline gives CDR1 LNHDA, CDR2 SQIVND (reference sequence). The CDR3 has 13 residues. The V and J ends lost 9 bases and 1 base respectively, with 12 bases between them. CDR3 DNA: TGTGCCAGCCTACAGGGCCGGAACACTGAAGCTTTCTTT. It yields the protein CASLQGRNTEAFF.

The V and J genes are TRBV5-8 and TRBJ1-2; TRBD1 matches at 7 bases. Unmatched junction bases numbered 2, after V lost 2 bases and J lost 4 bases. CDR1 and CDR2 (germline): SGHTS, YDEGEE. This CDR3 is built from 13 residues. CDR3 in amino acids: CASSLSGGYGYTF. CDR3 sequence (DNA): TGTGCCAGCAGCTTATCAGGGGGCTATGGCTACACCTTC.

The J gene is TRBJ1-2, the V gene TRBV7-2; TRBD1 might be the D (5 bases). Trimming pared 5 bases from V and 4 bases from J, leaving 17 bases between. This CDR3 has 15 residues. CDR1 is SGHTA, CDR2 FQGNSA, per germline. CDR3 nucleotides: TGTGCCAGCAGCCTAGGTGGAGGGGCGGCCTATGGCTACACCTTC. Protein: CASSLGGGAAYGYTF.

The rearrangement joins TRBV6-6 to TRBJ2-7; D uncertain. V lost 0 bases and J lost 4, with 13 bases in between. Germline V lookup: CDR1 MNHNY, CDR2 SVGAGI (reference sequence). This CDR3 is built from 15 residues. CDR3 DNA sequence: TGTGCCAGCAGTTACTCGAATCCGCAGTCTTACGAGCAGTACTTC. It is translated as CASSYSNPQSYEQYF.

The chain employs TRBV2 and TRBJ1-2; the D is unclear. The CDR3 covers 16 residues. The germline V gene encodes CDR1 SNHLY and CDR2 FYNNEI. The ends were cut back, 0 bases at V and 4 bases at J, with 15 bases in the middle. CDR3 residues: CASSEALPEGSYGYTF. CDR3 in DNA: TGTGCCAGCAGTGAAGCGCTTCCGGAGGGAAGCTATGGCTACACCTTC.

The table lists this clone with many counts. V is TRBV7-9 and J is TRBJ1-2; D perhaps matches TRBD1 (5 bases). CDR3 length equals 13 residues. Germline V gene sequence: CDR1 SEHNR, CDR2 FQNEAQ (reference sequence). Trimming stripped 4 bases from V and 5 bases from J, with 11 bases between. This chain's CDR3 is CASSSDTSYGYTF. The CDR3 DNA is TGTGCCAGCAGCTCGGACACATCGTATGGCTACACCTTC.

The gene calls are TRBV5-1 and TRBJ1-1; no clear D gene. The germline CDR1 and CDR2 sequences are SGHRS and YFSETQ. Between the trimmed V and J ends, which lost 0 bases and 2 bases, there was a span of 8 bases. The CDR3 spans 14 residues. The CDR3 nucleotides read TGCGCCAGCAGCTTGGTACCAGATAACACTGAAGCTTTCTTT. It yields the protein CASSLVPDNTEAFF.

The CDR3 DNA reads as TGCGCCAGCAGCTCAACCGGGACAGGGGCCACTGAAGCTTTCTTT. Its translation is CASSSTGTGATEAFF. J is TRBJ1-1 and V is TRBV5-1; 10 nucleotides match TRBD1. This CDR3 contains 15 residues. V dropped 3 bases and J dropped 4; count of bases not matched to a gene: 6. The V gene's germline CDR1 is SGHRS and CDR2 YFSETQ. Drawing the rest from reference TRBV5-1 and TRBJ1-1, the complete variable domain is KAGVTQTPRYLIKTRGQQVTLSCSPISGHRSVSWYQQTPGQGLQFLFEYFSETQRNKGNFPGRFSGRQFSNSRSEMNVSTLELGDSALYLCASSSTGTGATEAFFGQGTRLTVV.

The gene calls are TRBV6-2 or TRBV6-3 and TRBJ2-3, with 14 positions matching TRBD2. The CDR3 is 16 amino acids. From germline, CDR1 is MNHEY and CDR2 SVGEGT. J gave up 1 base and V 4 bases, and 1 base lay outside the gene matches. CDR3 amino acids: CASSLGLAGGTDTQYF. DNA for the CDR3: TGTGCCAGCAGTTTGGGACTAGCGGGAGGCACAGATACGCAGTATTTT.

This clone was recorded many times. The chain is built from TRBV2 and TRBJ1-2; D ambiguous. The CDR3 spans 13 residues. Between the trimmed V and J ends, which lost 7 bases and 1 base, there was a span of 10 bases. Per the germline V gene, CDR1 is SNHLY and CDR2 is FYNNEI. In DNA, the CDR3 is TGTGCCAGCAAGTTGGGAGTTAACTATGGCTACACCTTC. The encoded protein is CASKLGVNYGYTF.

The rearrangement joins TRBV5-6 to TRBJ2-7; the match to TRBD2 covers 13 bases. CDR3 size: 17 residues. Germline trimming cut 0 bases from V and 2 bases from J; bases unmatched to any gene: 5. Germline values: CDR1 SGHDT, CDR2 YYEEEE. DNA for the CDR3: TGTGCCAGCAGCTTGGACGGACTAGCGGGAGTCGCCTACGAGCAGTACTTC. It is translated as CASSLDGLAGVAYEQYF.